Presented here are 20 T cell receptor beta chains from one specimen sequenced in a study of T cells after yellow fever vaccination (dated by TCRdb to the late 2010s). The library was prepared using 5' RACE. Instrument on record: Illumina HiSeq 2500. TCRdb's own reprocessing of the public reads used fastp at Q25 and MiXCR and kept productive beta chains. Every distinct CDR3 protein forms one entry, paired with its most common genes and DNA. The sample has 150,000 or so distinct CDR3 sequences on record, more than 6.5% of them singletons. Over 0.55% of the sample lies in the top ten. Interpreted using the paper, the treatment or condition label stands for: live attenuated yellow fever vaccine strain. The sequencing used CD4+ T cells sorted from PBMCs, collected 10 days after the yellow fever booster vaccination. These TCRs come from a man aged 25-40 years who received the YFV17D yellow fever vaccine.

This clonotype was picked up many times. CDR3 sequence (DNA): TGTGCCAGCAGTTCTGTGGGGCCCCCTGAGGCCAACGTCCTGACTTTC. Protein sequence: CASSSVGPPEANVLTF. The chain couples TRBV25-1 to TRBJ2-6; D may be TRBD1 (5 bases). Trimming took off 5 bases at V and 6 bases at J, with 17 bases between the two ends. CDR3 length equals 16 residues. Germline V gene data show CDR1 as MGHDK and CDR2 as SYGVNS.

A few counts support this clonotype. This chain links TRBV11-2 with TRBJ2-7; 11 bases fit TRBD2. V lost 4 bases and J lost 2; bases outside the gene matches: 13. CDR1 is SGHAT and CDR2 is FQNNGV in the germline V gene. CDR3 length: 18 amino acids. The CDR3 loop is CASSSPVLSGRAPYEQYF. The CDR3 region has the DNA TGTGCCAGCAGCTCGCCAGTTCTTAGCGGGAGGGCCCCCTACGAGCAGTACTTC.

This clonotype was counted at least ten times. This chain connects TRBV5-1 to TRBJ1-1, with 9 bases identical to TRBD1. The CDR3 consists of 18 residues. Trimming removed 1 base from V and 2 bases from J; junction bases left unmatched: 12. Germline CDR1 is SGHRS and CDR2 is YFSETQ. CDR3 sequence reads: CASSLRLGTGPVNTEAFF. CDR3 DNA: TGCGCCAGCAGCTTGAGGCTCGGGACAGGGCCCGTCAACACTGAAGCTTTCTTT.

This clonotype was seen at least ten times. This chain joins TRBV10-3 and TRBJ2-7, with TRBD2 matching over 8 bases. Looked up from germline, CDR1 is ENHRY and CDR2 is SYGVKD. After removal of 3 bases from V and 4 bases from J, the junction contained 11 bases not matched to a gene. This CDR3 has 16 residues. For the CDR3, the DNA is TGTGCCATCAGTGACGATGCGGGAGGAAATGGATACGAGCAGTACTTC. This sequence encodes CAISDDAGGNGYEQYF.

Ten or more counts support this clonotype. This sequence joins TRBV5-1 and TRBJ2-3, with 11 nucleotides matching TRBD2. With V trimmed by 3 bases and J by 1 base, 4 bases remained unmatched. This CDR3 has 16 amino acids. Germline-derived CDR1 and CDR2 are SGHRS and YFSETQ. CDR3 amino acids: CASSSLLAGGTDTQYF. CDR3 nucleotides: TGCGCCAGCAGCTCCCTACTAGCGGGGGGCACAGATACGCAGTATTTT. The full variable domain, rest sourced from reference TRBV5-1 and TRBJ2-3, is KAGVTQTPRYLIKTRGQQVTLSCSPISGHRSVSWYQQTPGQGLQFLFEYFSETQRNKGNFPGRFSGRQFSNSRSEMNVSTLELGDSALYLCASSSLLAGGTDTQYFGPGTRLTVL.

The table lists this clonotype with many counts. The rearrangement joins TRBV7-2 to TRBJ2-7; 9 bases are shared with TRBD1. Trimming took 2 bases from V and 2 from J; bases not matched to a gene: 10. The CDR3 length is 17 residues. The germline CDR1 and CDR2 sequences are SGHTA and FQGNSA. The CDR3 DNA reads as TGTGCCAGCAGCTTAAGGGACAGGGTGGACGGCCCCTACGAGCAGTACTTC. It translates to CASSLRDRVDGPYEQYF.

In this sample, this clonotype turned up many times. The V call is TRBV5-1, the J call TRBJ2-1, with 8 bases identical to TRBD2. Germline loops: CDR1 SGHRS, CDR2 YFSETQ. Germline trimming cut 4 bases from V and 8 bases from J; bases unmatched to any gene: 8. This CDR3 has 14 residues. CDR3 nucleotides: TGCGCCAGCAGCGTGGGACTAGACGGCGATGAGCAGTTCTTC. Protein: CASSVGLDGDEQFF.

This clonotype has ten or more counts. The CDR3 sequence is CASSQVRSSGRFISYEQYF. In nucleotides, the CDR3 is TGCGCCAGCAGCCAGGTCCGATCTAGCGGGAGGTTCATCTCCTACGAGCAGTACTTC. V and J are TRBV4-3 and TRBJ2-7; 11 positions match TRBD2. Germline CDR1 is LGHNA and CDR2 is YSLEER. The V and J ends lost 3 bases and 0 bases, in that order; junction bases with no gene match: 13. CDR3 size: 19 residues.

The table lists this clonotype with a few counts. For the CDR3, the DNA is TGCAGTGCTAGTCTTCCTTCCTCACGCCGGCAGTTCTTC. Amino acid sequence: CSASLPSSRRQFF. The chain has TRBV20-1 and TRBJ2-1; no firm D call. The V end was cut by 3 bases, the J end by 12 bases, with 18 bases between. Germline loops: CDR1 DFQATT, CDR2 SNEGSKA (reference sequence). This CDR3 comprises 13 residues.

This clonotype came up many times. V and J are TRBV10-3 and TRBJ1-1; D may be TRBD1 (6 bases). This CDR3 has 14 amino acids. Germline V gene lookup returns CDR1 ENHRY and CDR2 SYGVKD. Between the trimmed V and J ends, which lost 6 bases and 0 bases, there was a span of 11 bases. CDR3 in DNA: TGTGCCATCAGACAAGACAGGATGAACACTGAAGCTTTCTTT. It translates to CAIRQDRMNTEAFF.

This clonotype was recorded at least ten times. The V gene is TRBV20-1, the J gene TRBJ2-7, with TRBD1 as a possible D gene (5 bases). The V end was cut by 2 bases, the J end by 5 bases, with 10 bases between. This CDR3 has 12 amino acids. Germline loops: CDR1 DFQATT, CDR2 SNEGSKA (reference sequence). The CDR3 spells CSARKGHHEQYF. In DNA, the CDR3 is TGCAGTGCTAGAAAGGGGCACCACGAGCAGTACTTC.

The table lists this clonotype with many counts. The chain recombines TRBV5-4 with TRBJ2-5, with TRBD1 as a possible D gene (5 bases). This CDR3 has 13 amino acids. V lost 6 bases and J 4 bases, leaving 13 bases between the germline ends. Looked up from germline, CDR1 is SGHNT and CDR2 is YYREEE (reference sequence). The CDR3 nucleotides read TGTGCCAGCACCTGGGGTAGGGGAGAGACCCAGTACTTC. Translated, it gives CASTWGRGETQYF.

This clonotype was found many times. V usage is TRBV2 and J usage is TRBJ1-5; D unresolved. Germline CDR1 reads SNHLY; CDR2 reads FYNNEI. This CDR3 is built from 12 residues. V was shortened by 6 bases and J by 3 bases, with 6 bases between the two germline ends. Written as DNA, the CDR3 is TGTGCCAGCAGCTCCTTCAATCAGCCCCAGCATTTT. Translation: CASSSFNQPQHF.

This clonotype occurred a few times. CDR3 DNA sequence: TGTGCCAGCAGTCCCGGGTGGGTGAACCAAGAGACCCAGTACTTC. This codes for CASSPGWVNQETQYF. The genes are TRBV12-3 or TRBV12-4 and TRBJ2-5, with D unresolved. This CDR3 region has 15 residues. V was clipped by 5 bases and J by 0 bases, with 13 bases between them.

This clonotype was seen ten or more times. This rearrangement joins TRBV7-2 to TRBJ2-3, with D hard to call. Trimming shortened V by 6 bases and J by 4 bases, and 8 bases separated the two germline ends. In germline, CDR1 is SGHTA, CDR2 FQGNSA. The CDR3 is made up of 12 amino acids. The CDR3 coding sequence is TGTGCCAGCAGGCAGGTCTCAGATACGCAGTATTTT. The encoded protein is CASRQVSDTQYF. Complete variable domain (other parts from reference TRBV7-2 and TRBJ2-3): GAGVSQSPSNKVTEKGKDVELRCDPISGHTALYWYRQSLGQGLEFLIYFQGNSAPDKSGLPSDRFSAERTGGSVSTLTIQRTQQEDSAVYLCASRQVSDTQYFGPGTRLTVL.

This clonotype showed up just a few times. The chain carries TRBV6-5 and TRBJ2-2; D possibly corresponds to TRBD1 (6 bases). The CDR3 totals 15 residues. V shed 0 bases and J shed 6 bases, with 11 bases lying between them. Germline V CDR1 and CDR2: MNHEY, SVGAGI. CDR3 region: CASSYSRRTAGELFF. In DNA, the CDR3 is TGTGCCAGCAGTTACTCCCGCCGGACAGCCGGGGAGCTGTTTTTT.

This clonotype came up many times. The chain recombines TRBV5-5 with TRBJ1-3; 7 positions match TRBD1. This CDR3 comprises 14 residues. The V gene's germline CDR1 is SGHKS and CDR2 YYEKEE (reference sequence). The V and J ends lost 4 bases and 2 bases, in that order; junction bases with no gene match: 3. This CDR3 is CASSVGQPGNTIYF. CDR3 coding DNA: TGTGCCAGCAGCGTGGGACAGCCTGGAAACACCATATATTTT.

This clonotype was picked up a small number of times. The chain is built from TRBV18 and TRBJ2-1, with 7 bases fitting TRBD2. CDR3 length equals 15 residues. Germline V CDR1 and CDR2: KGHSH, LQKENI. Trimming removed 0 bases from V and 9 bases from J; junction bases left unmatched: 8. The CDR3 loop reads CASSPPAGEVGEQFF. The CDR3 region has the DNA TGTGCCAGCTCACCACCGGCGGGAGAAGTAGGTGAGCAGTTCTTC.

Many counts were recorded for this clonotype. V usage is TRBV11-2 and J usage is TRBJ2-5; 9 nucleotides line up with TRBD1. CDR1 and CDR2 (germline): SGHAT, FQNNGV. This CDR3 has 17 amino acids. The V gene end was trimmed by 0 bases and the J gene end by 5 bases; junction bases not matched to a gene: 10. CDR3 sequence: CASSLDPRTGVRETQYF. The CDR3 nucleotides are TGTGCCAGCAGCTTAGACCCCCGGACAGGGGTGCGGGAGACCCAGTACTTC. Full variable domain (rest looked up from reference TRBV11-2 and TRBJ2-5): EAGVAQSPRYKIIEKRQSVAFWCNPISGHATLYWYQQILGQGPKLLIQFQNNGVVDDSQLPKDRFSAERLKGVDSTLKIQPAKLEDSAVYLCASSLDPRTGVRETQYFGPGTRLLVL.

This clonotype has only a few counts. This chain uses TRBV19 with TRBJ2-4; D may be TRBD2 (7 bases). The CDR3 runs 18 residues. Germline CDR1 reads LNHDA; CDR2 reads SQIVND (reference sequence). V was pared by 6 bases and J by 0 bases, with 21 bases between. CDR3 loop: CASRGGSFGQPAKNIQYF. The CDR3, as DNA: TGTGCCAGTAGGGGGGGGTCCTTTGGACAGCCAGCCAAAAACATTCAGTACTTC.